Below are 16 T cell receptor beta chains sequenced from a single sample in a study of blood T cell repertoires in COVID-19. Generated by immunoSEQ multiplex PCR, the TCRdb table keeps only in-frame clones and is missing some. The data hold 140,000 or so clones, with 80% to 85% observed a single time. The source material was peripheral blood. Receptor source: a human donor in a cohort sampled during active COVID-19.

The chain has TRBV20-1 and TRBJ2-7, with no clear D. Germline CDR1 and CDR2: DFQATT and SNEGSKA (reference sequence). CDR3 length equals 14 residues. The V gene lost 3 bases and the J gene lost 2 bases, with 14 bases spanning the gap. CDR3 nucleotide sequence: TGCAGTGCTAGTGACCAGGATTACCCCTACGAGCAGTACTTC. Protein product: CSASDQDYPYEQYF.

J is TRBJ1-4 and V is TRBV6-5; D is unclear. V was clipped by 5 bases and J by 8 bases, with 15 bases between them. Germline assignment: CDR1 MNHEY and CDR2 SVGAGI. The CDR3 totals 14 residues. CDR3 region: CASSRGSGMEKLFF. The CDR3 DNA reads TGTGCCAGCAGTCGAGGGTCGGGTATGGAAAAACTGTTTTTT.

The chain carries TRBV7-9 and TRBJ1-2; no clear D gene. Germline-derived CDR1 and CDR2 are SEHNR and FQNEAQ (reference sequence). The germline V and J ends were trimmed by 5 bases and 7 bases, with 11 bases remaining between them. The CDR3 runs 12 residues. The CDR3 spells CASSRVDGGYTF. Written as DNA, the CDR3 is TGTGCCAGCAGCCGGGTAGATGGTGGCTACACCTTC.

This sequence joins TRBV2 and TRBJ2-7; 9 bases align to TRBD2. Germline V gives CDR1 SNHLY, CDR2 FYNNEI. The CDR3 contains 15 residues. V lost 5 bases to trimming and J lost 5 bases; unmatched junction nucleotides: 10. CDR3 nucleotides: TGTGCCAGCAGTTCCTCAGCGGGGGGAGCCAACGAGCAGTACTTC. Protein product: CASSSSAGGANEQYF. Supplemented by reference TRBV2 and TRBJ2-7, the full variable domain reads EPEVTQTPSHQVTQMGQEVILRCVPISNHLYFYWYRQILGQKVEFLVSFYNNEISEKSEIFDDQFSVERPDGSNFTLKIRSTKLEDSAMYFCASSSSAGGANEQYFGPGTRLTVT.

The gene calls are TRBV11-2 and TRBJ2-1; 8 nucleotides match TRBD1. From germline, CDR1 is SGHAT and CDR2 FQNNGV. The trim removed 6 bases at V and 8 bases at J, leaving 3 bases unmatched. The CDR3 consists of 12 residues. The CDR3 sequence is CASRRQGYEQFF. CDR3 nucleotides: TGTGCCAGCAGACGACAGGGGTATGAGCAGTTCTTC.

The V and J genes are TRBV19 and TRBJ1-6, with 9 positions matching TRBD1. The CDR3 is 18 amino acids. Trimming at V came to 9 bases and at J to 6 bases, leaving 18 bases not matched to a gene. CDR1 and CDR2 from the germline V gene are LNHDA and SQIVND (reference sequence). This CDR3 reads CASKKDTGGARGNSPLHF. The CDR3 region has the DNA TGTGCCAGCAAGAAGGACACAGGGGGCGCGAGAGGTAATTCACCCCTCCACTTT.

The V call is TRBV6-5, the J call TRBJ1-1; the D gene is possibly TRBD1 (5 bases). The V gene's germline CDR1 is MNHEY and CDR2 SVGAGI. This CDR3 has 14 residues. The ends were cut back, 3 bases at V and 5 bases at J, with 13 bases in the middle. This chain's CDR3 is CASSYNGGRTEAFF. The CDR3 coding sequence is TGTGCCAGCAGTTATAACGGGGGACGAACTGAAGCTTTCTTT.

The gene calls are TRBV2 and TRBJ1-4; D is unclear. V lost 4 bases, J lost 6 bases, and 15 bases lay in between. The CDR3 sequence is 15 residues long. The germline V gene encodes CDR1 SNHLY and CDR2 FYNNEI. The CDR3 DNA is TGTGCCAGCAGTGCCCGGGCGGGAAGTGATGAAAAACTGTTTTTT. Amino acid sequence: CASSARAGSDEKLFF.

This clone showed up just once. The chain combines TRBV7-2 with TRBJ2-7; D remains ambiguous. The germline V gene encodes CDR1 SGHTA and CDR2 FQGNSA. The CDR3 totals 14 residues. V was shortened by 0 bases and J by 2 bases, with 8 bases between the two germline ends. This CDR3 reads CASSLASVTYEQYF. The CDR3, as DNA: TGTGCCAGCAGCTTAGCTTCAGTCACCTACGAGCAGTACTTC.

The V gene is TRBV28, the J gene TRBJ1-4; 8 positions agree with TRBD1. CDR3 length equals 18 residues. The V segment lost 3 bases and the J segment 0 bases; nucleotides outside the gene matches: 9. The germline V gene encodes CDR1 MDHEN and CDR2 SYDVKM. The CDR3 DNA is TGTGCCAGCAGTTTTCGGACAGGGTCAGGGGCAACTAATGAAAAACTGTTTTTT. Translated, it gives CASSFRTGSGATNEKLFF.

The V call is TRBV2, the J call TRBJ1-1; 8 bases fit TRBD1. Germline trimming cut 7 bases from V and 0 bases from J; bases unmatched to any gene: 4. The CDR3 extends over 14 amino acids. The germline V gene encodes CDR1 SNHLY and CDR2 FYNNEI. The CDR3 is CASTVDRVNTEAFF. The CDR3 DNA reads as TGTGCCAGCACCGTGGACAGGGTGAACACTGAAGCTTTCTTT.

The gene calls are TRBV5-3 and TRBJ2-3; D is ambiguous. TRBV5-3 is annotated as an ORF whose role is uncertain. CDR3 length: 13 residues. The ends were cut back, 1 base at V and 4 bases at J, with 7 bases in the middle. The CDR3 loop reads CARSLTEPDTQYF. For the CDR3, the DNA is TGTGCCAGAAGCTTGACAGAACCAGATACGCAGTATTTT.

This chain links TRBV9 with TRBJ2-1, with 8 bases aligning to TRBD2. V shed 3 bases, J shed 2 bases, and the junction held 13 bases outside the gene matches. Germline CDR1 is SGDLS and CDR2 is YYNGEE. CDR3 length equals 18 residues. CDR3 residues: CASSAEGTAGVPYNEQFF. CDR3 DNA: TGTGCCAGCAGCGCAGAGGGAACAGCGGGGGTACCCTACAATGAGCAGTTCTTC. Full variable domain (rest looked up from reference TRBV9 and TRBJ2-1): DSGVTQTPKHLITATGQRVTLRCSPRSGDLSVYWYQQSLDQGLQFLIQYYNGEERAKGNILERFSAQQFPDLHSELNLSSLELGDSALYFCASSAEGTAGVPYNEQFFGPGTRLTVL.

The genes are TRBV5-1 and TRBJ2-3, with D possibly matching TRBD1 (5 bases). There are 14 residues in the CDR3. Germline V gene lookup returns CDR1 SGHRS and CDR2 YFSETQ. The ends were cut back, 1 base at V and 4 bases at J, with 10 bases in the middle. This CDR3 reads CASSLIGVADTQYF. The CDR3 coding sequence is TGCGCCAGCAGCTTGATAGGGGTTGCAGATACGCAGTATTTT.

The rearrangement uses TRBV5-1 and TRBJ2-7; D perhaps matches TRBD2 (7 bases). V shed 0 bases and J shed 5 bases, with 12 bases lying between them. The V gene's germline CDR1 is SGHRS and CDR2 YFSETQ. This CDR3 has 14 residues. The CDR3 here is CASSLGGGDNEQYF. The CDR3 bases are TGCGCCAGCAGCTTGGGAGGGGGGGATAACGAGCAGTACTTC. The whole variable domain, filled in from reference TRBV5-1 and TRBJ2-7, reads KAGVTQTPRYLIKTRGQQVTLSCSPISGHRSVSWYQQTPGQGLQFLFEYFSETQRNKGNFPGRFSGRQFSNSRSEMNVSTLELGDSALYLCASSLGGGDNEQYFGPGTRLTVT.

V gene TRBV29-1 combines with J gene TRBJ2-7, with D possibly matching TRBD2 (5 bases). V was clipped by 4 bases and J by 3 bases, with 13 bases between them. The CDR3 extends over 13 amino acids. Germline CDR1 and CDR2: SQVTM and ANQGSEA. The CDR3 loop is CSVVHTEGYEQYF. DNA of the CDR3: TGCAGCGTTGTACACACCGAGGGCTACGAGCAGTACTTC.